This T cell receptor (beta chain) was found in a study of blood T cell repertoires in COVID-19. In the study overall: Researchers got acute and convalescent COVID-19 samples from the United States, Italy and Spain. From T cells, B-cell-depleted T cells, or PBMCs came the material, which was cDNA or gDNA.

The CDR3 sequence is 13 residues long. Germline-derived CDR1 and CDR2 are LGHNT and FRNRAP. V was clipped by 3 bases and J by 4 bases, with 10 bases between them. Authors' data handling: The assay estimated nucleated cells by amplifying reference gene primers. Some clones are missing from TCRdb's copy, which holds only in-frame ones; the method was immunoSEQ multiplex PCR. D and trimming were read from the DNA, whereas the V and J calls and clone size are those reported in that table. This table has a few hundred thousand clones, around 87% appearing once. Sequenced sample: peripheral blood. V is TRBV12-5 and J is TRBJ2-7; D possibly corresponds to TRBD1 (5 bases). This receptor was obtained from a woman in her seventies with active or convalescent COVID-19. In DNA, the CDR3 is TGTGCTAGTGGTTTTGACAGTAAATACGAGCAGTACTTC. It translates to CASGFDSKYEQYF.